Shown below are 19 T cell receptor beta chains from a single sample sequenced in a study of regulatory T cells in long-lasting Graves disease. Through Arm-PCR of CDR3 regions and iRepertoire HTBI primers, TCR beta libraries were built. TCRdb reanalysed the multiplex PCR reads using MiXCR and keeps one entry per CDR3 protein. The data contain some 410,000 distinct CDR3 sequences, about 15% of them singletons. The time point denotes: newly diagnosed GD, antithyroid drugs for less than 3 months. Researchers made the TCR library from RNA that was extracted from PBMCs. These data also featured in a second study, about T cells in Graves' hyperthyroidism and ophthalmopathy.

Material: peripheral blood mononuclear cells (PBMCs), obtained at new diagnosis, from a patient treated with antithyroid drugs. Source of these receptors: a woman in her twenties or thirties with Graves disease.

The chain recombines TRBV20-1 with TRBJ2-2; a possible D gene is TRBD2 (6 bases). The CDR3 has 16 residues. Trimming stripped 0 bases from V and 2 bases from J, with 13 bases between. Germline V gives CDR1 DFQATT, CDR2 SNEGSKA (reference sequence). In nucleotides, the CDR3 is TGCAGTGCTAGAGATCCTAGTAGCGGCAACACCGGGGAGCTGTTTTTT. Its translation is CSARDPSSGNTGELFF.

Many counts were recorded for this clonotype. The V call is TRBV20-1, the J call TRBJ2-1; D ambiguous. The CDR3 length is 14 residues. The V and J ends lost 0 bases and 7 bases respectively, with 13 bases between them. Germline assignment: CDR1 DFQATT and CDR2 SNEGSKA (reference sequence). The CDR3, as DNA: TGCAGTGCTAGAGACCGCACTTTCAGGAATGAGCAGTTCTTC. Translating gives CSARDRTFRNEQFF.

This clonotype was seen just once. A much larger clone is a single base away; this may be a read error. The chain employs TRBV6-9 and TRBJ2-5, with TRBD2 identical over 7 bases. V lost 2 bases to trimming and J lost 1 base; unmatched junction nucleotides: 22. CDR1 and CDR2 (germline): MNHGY, SVAAGI. The CDR3 is 21 amino acids. DNA for the CDR3: TGTGCCAGCAGTTATGGCGGGAGTGGCCGAAAAATAGAGAGCCGCCAAGAGACCCAGTACTTC. Its protein is CASSYGGSGRKIESRQETQYF.

This clonotype was seen ten or more times. The V gene is TRBV11-1, the J gene TRBJ1-1; no firm D call. V was shortened by 2 bases and J by 5 bases, with 12 bases between the two germline ends. Looked up from germline, CDR1 is SGHAT and CDR2 is FQDESV (reference sequence). The CDR3 has 14 residues. CDR3 coding DNA: TGTGCCAGCAGCTTATCGGGCCAGGCTACTGAAGCTTTCTTT. The encoded protein is CASSLSGQATEAFF.

This rearrangement joins TRBV27 to TRBJ2-2; D is possibly TRBD1 (5 bases). The germline CDR1 and CDR2 sequences are MNHEY and SMNVEV (reference sequence). The CDR3 contains 17 residues. The V end lost 3 bases, the J end lost 4 bases, and 18 bases lay between the germline ends. CDR3 amino acids: CASSLLGRQYSTGELFF. The CDR3, as DNA: TGTGCCAGCAGTTTGCTAGGAAGACAGTACAGCACCGGGGAGCTGTTTTTT.

This clonotype has a handful of counts. At one end the junction does not follow the germline gene, possibly because of a read error. V gene TRBV7-2 combines with J gene TRBJ2-1; 8 positions agree with TRBD2. Per the germline V gene, CDR1 is SGHTA and CDR2 is FQGNSA. This CDR3 spans 18 amino acids. The CDR3 loop is CASSKDREGRGAYNEQLF. In DNA form, the CDR3 reads TGTGCCAGCAGCAAGGACCGGGAGGGCCGAGGGGCCTACAATGAGCAGCTCTTC.

The chain has TRBV9 and TRBJ2-1, with D possibly being TRBD2 (6 bases). The CDR3 runs to 13 residues. CDR1 SGDLS and CDR2 YYNGEE come from the germline V gene. Trimming removed 4 bases at V and 9 bases at J, with 14 bases between. CDR3 in amino acids: CASSPETRGEQFF. In nucleotides, the CDR3 is TGTGCCAGCAGCCCGGAGACTAGGGGTGAGCAGTTCTTC.

This clonotype was seen at least ten times. The rearrangement joins TRBV11-2 to TRBJ2-7; 7 bases fit TRBD2. The CDR3 is 14 amino acids. The V gene's germline CDR1 is SGHAT and CDR2 FQNNGV. Trimming cost V 1 base and J 3 bases; bases outside gene matches: 3. The CDR3 protein is CASSLASGVYEQYF. In DNA, the CDR3 is TGTGCCAGCAGCTTAGCTAGCGGCGTCTACGAGCAGTACTTC.

This clonotype was seen ten or more times. The genes are TRBV30 and TRBJ2-5; the D gene is possibly TRBD1 (6 bases). Per germline, CDR1 GTSNPN and CDR2 SVGIG (reference sequence). V lost 4 bases and J 2 bases, leaving 17 bases between the germline ends. The CDR3 is made up of 15 amino acids. The CDR3 reads CAWNQGQSSQETQYF. DNA for the CDR3: TGTGCCTGGAACCAAGGACAGAGTTCGCAAGAGACCCAGTACTTC.

This clonotype was seen repeatedly, ten times or more. The V and J genes are TRBV3-1 and TRBJ2-5; TRBD2 agrees at 7 bases. The germline gives CDR1 LGHDT, CDR2 YNNKEL (reference sequence). The V segment lost 0 bases and the J segment 5 bases; nucleotides outside the gene matches: 6. The CDR3 has 15 residues. The chain's CDR3 is CASSQEGTTRETQYF. The DNA for the CDR3 is TGTGCCAGCAGCCAAGAGGGGACTACTAGGGAGACCCAGTACTTC.

This clonotype was seen repeatedly, ten times or more. V is TRBV20-1 and J is TRBJ1-5; 7 positions match TRBD1. Germline values: CDR1 DFQATT, CDR2 SNEGSKA (reference sequence). J lost 5 bases, V lost 2 bases, and 3 bases had no gene match. The CDR3 covers 13 residues. In DNA form, the CDR3 reads TGCAGTGCTAGAAGCAGGGGGTATCAGCCCCAGCATTTT. Its protein product is CSARSRGYQPQHF.

This clonotype was seen at least ten times. The chain has TRBV28 and TRBJ1-4; D uncertain. Trimming stripped 3 bases from V and 0 bases from J, with 2 bases between. Per the germline V gene, CDR1 is MDHEN and CDR2 is SYDVKM. This CDR3 region has 13 residues. CDR3 nucleotide sequence: TGTGCCAGCAGTTTGCCAACTAATGAAAAACTGTTTTTT. Translated, it gives CASSLPTNEKLFF.

There are many counts of this clonotype. The germline gene is not matched at one end of the junction; a read error may be the cause. The chain links TRBV7-9 to TRBJ2-1; TRBD2 matches 7 bases. Germline CDR1 reads SEHNR; CDR2 reads FQNEAQ (reference sequence). The CDR3 has 15 residues. The CDR3, as DNA: TGCGCCAGCAGCTCCGGCGGGAGCTCCTACAATGAGCAGTTCTTC. It is translated as CASSSGGSSYNEQFF.

Only a few counts were recorded for this clonotype. The chain joins TRBV9 to TRBJ2-3, with TRBD2 identical over 13 bases. Looked up from germline, CDR1 is SGDLS and CDR2 is YYNGEE. The CDR3 extends over 18 amino acids. V lost 0 bases, J lost 4 bases, and 8 bases stayed unmatched. CDR3 nucleotide sequence: TGTGCCAGCAGCGTAGGGACTAGCGGGAGTTGGACGGCAGATACGCAGTATTTT. Its protein is CASSVGTSGSWTADTQYF.

As to this clonotype: A read error is possible here, since a much larger clone lies one base away. The chain has TRBV20-1 and TRBJ2-1; the D gene is possibly TRBD1 (6 bases). This CDR3 is 17 amino acids long. Germline V gene sequence: CDR1 DFQATT, CDR2 SNEGSKA (reference sequence). The V gene lost 1 base and the J gene lost 5 bases, with 21 bases spanning the gap. DNA of the CDR3: TGCAGTGCTAGAGCCCGTTTGGGGGCTATCGTGCACAATGAGCAGTTCTTC. This codes for CSARARLGAIVHNEQFF.

The genes are TRBV6-2 or TRBV6-3 and TRBJ2-7; D might be TRBD2 (5 bases). Looked up from germline, CDR1 is MNHEY and CDR2 is SVGEGT. The CDR3 has 12 amino acids. CDR3 sequence (DNA): TGTGCAGCGGCCCTCAGCTCCTACGAGCAGTACTTC. As protein: CAAALSSYEQYF.

This chain uses TRBV7-2 with TRBJ2-1, with TRBD2 identical over 12 bases. The CDR3 is made up of 14 amino acids. Germline V CDR1 and CDR2: SGHTA, FQGNSA. J lost 6 bases, V lost 7 bases, and 4 bases had no gene match. CDR3 nucleotides: TGTGCCAGCAAGAAGACTAGCGGGAGCAATGAGCAGTTCTTC. Protein sequence: CASKKTSGSNEQFF.

V is TRBV15 and J is TRBJ1-1; unclear D gene. The CDR3 spans 14 residues. CDR1 and CDR2 from the germline V gene are LNHNV and YYDKDF (reference sequence). Between the trimmed V and J ends, which lost 7 bases and 0 bases, there was a span of 12 bases. This chain's CDR3 is CATNSGFMNTEAFF. In DNA form, the CDR3 reads TGTGCCACCAACTCTGGGTTCATGAACACTGAAGCTTTCTTT.

In its sample, this clonotype was seen many times. This chain links TRBV27 with TRBJ2-1, with D maybe TRBD1 (6 bases). Germline V CDR1 and CDR2: MNHEY, SMNVEV (reference sequence). This CDR3 contains 16 residues. Trimming left V 5 bases short and J 8 bases short, with 22 bases between. CDR3 DNA: TGTGCCAGCAGTACGAACAGGGTACGACGTGTCTATGAGCAGTTCTTC. It is translated as CASSTNRVRRVYEQFF.